Below are 21 T cell receptor beta chains sequenced from a single sample in a study of blood T cell repertoires in COVID-19. Here immunoSEQ multiplex PCR was the method, and the copy in TCRdb shows in-frame clones only, minus some. This sample has 60,000 or so clones, with roughly 70% found just once. Sequencing was carried out using PBMCs or T cells enriched from blood (not recorded which). The receptors stem from a woman aged 55-70 years who had been exposed to COVID-19.

The V call is TRBV6-6, the J call TRBJ1-1, with D unclear. Trimming removed 5 bases at V and 1 base at J, with 8 bases between. The germline V gene encodes CDR1 MNHNY and CDR2 SVGAGI (reference sequence). The CDR3 consists of 13 residues. CDR3 amino acids: CASSVQANTEAFF. The CDR3 bases are TGTGCCAGCAGTGTGCAGGCGAACACTGAAGCTTTCTTT.

The chain joins TRBV2 to TRBJ2-1, with a weak D call TRBD1 (6 bases). The CDR3 covers 14 residues. V lost 6 bases and J 5 bases, leaving 14 bases between the germline ends. The germline gives CDR1 SNHLY, CDR2 FYNNEI. As DNA, the CDR3 is TGTGCCAGCAGACTTAGGACAGCAAACAATGAGCAGTTCTTC. Translated, it gives CASRLRTANNEQFF.

The chain couples TRBV28 to TRBJ1-2, with D hard to call. The CDR3 covers 14 residues. V was clipped by 5 bases and J by 8 bases, with 18 bases between them. Germline V gene lookup returns CDR1 MDHEN and CDR2 SYDVKM. CDR3 sequence: CASSPSGKERGYTF. The DNA for the CDR3 is TGTGCCAGCAGTCCCTCGGGGAAAGAGAGGGGCTACACCTTC.

The chain couples TRBV6-5 to TRBJ2-1; unclear D gene. From germline, CDR1 is MNHEY and CDR2 SVGAGI. The CDR3 is made up of 15 amino acids. Trimming took off 0 bases at V and 9 bases at J, with 15 bases between the two ends. CDR3 loop: CASSYSNPLRSEQFF. The CDR3 DNA is TGTGCCAGCAGTTACTCCAATCCCCTGCGAAGTGAGCAGTTCTTC.

V gene TRBV30 combines with J gene TRBJ2-1, with 10 bases lining up with TRBD1. Trimming removed 3 bases from V and 11 bases from J; junction bases left unmatched: 1. Looked up from germline, CDR1 is GTSNPN and CDR2 is SVGIG (reference sequence). CDR3 length: 11 amino acids. The CDR3 reads CAWRGQGKQFF. The CDR3 DNA sequence: TGTGCCTGGAGGGGACAGGGGAAGCAGTTCTTC.

The chain uses TRBV7-2 and TRBJ2-4, with D unclear. There are 14 residues in the CDR3. V lost 1 base and J 0 bases, leaving 4 bases between the germline ends. Germline V CDR1 and CDR2: SGHTA, FQGNSA. CDR3 in amino acids: CASSLDLAKNIQYF. As DNA, the CDR3 is TGTGCCAGCAGCTTAGACTTAGCCAAAAACATTCAGTACTTC.

The rearrangement uses TRBV30 and TRBJ1-3; a possible D gene is TRBD1 (5 bases). V was clipped by 0 bases and J by 4 bases, with 16 bases between them. The length of the CDR3 is 16 residues. Germline V gene data show CDR1 as GTSNPN and CDR2 as SVGIG (reference sequence). CDR3 sequence (DNA): TGTGCCTGGAGTGTACTTCCGGGACTCGGAGGAAACACCATATATTTT. Amino acids: CAWSVLPGLGGNTIYF. Supplemented by reference TRBV30 and TRBJ1-3, the full variable domain reads SQTIHQWPATLVQPVGSPLSLECTVEGTSNPNLYWYRQAAGRGLQLLFYSVGIGQISSEVPQNLSASRPQDRQFILSSKKLLLSDSGFYLCAWSVLPGLGGNTIYFGEGSWLTVV.

The CDR3 region has the DNA TGTGCCAGCAGCTTTCCCGACAGGGGGCTAAGCACAGATACGCAGTATTTT. It is translated as CASSFPDRGLSTDTQYF. The J gene is TRBJ2-3, the V gene TRBV7-2; 10 bases are a match to TRBD1. The CDR3 sequence is 17 residues long. Germline values: CDR1 SGHTA, CDR2 FQGNSA. J gave up 0 bases and V 3 bases, and 6 bases lay outside the gene matches.

The J gene is TRBJ2-7, the V gene TRBV6-5, with 7 bases lining up with TRBD1. With 6 bases clipped from V and 2 bases from J, the junction kept 4 bases outside the gene matches. The germline gives CDR1 MNHEY, CDR2 SVGAGI. The CDR3 length is 13 residues. CDR3 sequence reads: CASRWDRTYEQYF. The CDR3 DNA reads TGTGCCAGCAGATGGGACAGAACCTACGAGCAGTACTTC.

This chain connects TRBV3-1 (or the pseudogene TRBV3-2) to TRBJ1-1, with a tentative D call TRBD1 (5 bases). CDR1 is LGHDT, CDR2 YNNKEL, per germline (reference sequence). This CDR3 region has 16 residues. Trimming left V 4 bases short and J 1 base short, with 16 bases between. The CDR3 bases are TGTGCCAGCAGCCGCCGTGGGGGGAATCGGAACACTGAAGCTTTCTTT. This translates into CASSRRGGNRNTEAFF.

This clone was counted a single time. The J gene is TRBJ2-2, the V gene TRBV19; 12 bases are a match to TRBD2. Germline V gene lookup returns CDR1 LNHDA and CDR2 SQIVND (reference sequence). The trim removed 6 bases at V and 8 bases at J, leaving 7 bases unmatched. The CDR3 covers 15 residues. CDR3 amino acids: CASSNGLAGPGELFF. CDR3 nucleotide sequence: TGTGCCAGTAGCAATGGACTAGCGGGGCCTGGGGAGCTGTTTTTT.

This clone was found once. The CDR3 here is CASSYSQGGYTF. The DNA of the CDR3 is TGTGCCAGCAGTTACTCCCAGGGAGGCTACACCTTC. The chain recombines TRBV6-5 with TRBJ1-2; the D gene is possibly TRBD1 (5 bases). CDR1 and CDR2 (germline): MNHEY, SVGAGI. The CDR3 loop spans 12 amino acids. The V gene lost 0 bases and the J gene lost 8 bases, with 7 bases spanning the gap.

The V call is TRBV30, the J call TRBJ1-6, with D possibly matching TRBD1 (6 bases). The CDR3 extends over 15 amino acids. Germline CDR1 and CDR2: GTSNPN and SVGIG (reference sequence). Trimming took off 5 bases at V and 0 bases at J, with 11 bases between the two ends. The CDR3 coding sequence is TGTGCCTGGGACAGGCTGAGCTCCTATAATTCACCCCTCCACTTT. Translation gives CAWDRLSSYNSPLHF.

This clone showed up just a few times. V and J are TRBV5-1 and TRBJ1-6, with 7 bases matching TRBD1. This CDR3 contains 17 residues. Looked up from germline, CDR1 is SGHRS and CDR2 is YFSETQ. J was trimmed by 0 bases and V by 0 bases; bases with no gene match: 3. The CDR3 reads CASSLEGASSYNSPLHF. The DNA for the CDR3 is TGCGCCAGCAGCTTGGAGGGGGCAAGCTCCTATAATTCACCCCTCCACTTT.

In its sample, this clone was seen a few times. The genes are TRBV19 and TRBJ2-5; 11 nucleotides line up with TRBD2. The trim removed 4 bases at V and 5 bases at J, leaving 6 bases unmatched. CDR3 length: 15 residues. Germline assignment: CDR1 LNHDA and CDR2 SQIVND (reference sequence). The CDR3 DNA reads TGTGCCAGTAGTAAGGTAGCGGGAGGGCTGGAGACCCAGTACTTC. Residues: CASSKVAGGLETQYF.

V usage is TRBV19 and J usage is TRBJ2-2; 14 bases match TRBD2. Germline V lookup: CDR1 LNHDA, CDR2 SQIVND (reference sequence). Losses at the gene ends were 5 bases for V and 7 bases for J; bases not matched to a gene: 9. There are 17 residues in the CDR3. Written as DNA, the CDR3 is TGTGCCAGTAGTGGGGGACTAGCGGGGGCCCTCGGCGGGGAGCTGTTTTTT. Amino acids: CASSGGLAGALGGELFF.

The chain links TRBV3-1 (or the pseudogene TRBV3-2) to TRBJ2-7, with D unresolved. Trimming left V 4 bases short and J 7 bases short, with 14 bases between. This CDR3 contains 13 residues. CDR1 is LGHDT and CDR2 is YNNKEL in the germline V gene (reference sequence). This chain's CDR3 is CASSPSGGREQYF. Written as DNA, the CDR3 is TGTGCCAGCAGCCCCAGTGGCGGTAGAGAGCAGTACTTC.

The gene calls are TRBV18 and TRBJ2-1, with 7 bases fitting TRBD2. There are 18 residues in the CDR3. CDR1 is KGHSH, CDR2 LQKENI, per germline. Trimming at V came to 1 base and at J to 9 bases, leaving 18 bases not matched to a gene. The CDR3 nucleotides are TGTGCCAGCTCACCACGGATCAGGGAGGGGAGCATAGAGGTTGAGCAGTTCTTC. This codes for CASSPRIREGSIEVEQFF.

The V gene is TRBV27, the J gene TRBJ2-3; D is ambiguous. The CDR3 runs to 16 residues. The V and J ends lost 3 bases and 4 bases respectively, with 17 bases between them. CDR1 is MNHEY and CDR2 is SMNVEV in the germline V gene (reference sequence). The DNA of the CDR3 is TGTGCCAGCAGTTTCGCCCCCGCTAGTGGTTCAGATACGCAGTATTTT. Its protein is CASSFAPASGSDTQYF.

The rearrangement joins TRBV7-9 to TRBJ1-4; D is possibly TRBD1 (6 bases). V lost 5 bases to trimming and J lost 6 bases, with 13 bases between them. CDR3 size: 14 residues. From germline, CDR1 is SEHNR and CDR2 FQNEAQ (reference sequence). The DNA of the CDR3 is TGTGCCAGCAGCAAACTCCCAGGGGATGAAAAACTGTTTTTT. It yields the protein CASSKLPGDEKLFF.

This clone appeared a few times. The rearrangement uses TRBV11-2 and TRBJ1-1, with D possibly TRBD1 on 5 matching bases. V was shortened by 5 bases and J by 1 base, with 8 bases between the two germline ends. Looked up from germline, CDR1 is SGHAT and CDR2 is FQNNGV. This CDR3 has 13 residues. CDR3 amino acids: CASSDTGNTEAFF. In DNA, the CDR3 is TGTGCCAGCAGCGACACAGGGAACACTGAAGCTTTCTTT.